This is a list of T cell receptor beta chains from one sample in a study of CD8+ T cells in alopecia areata. Profiled with immunoSEQ multiplex PCR; TCRdb holds only in-frame clones, not every one. The repertoire consists of about 270,000 clones, with around three fifths occurring once and the leading ten covering 0.93%. This material consisted of CD4+ T cells sorted from blood, taken between weeks 51 and 52, from a patient treated with tofacitinib. These receptors were taken from a human donor with alopecia areata. Each CDR3 is given with its conserved first and last residue. The order of the fields is J gene, clone size, D gene, V gene, CDR3 protein, CDR3 DNA. The D gene is left open where the match is weak. Clone size, where shown, is once, few, many, or a class for clones that have expanded.

J: TRBJ2-3; size: NA; D: TRBD2; V: TRBV5-6; CDR3: CASSPRGILTDTQYF; DNA: TGTGCCAGCAGCCCGCGGGGGATCCTCACAGATACGCAGTATTTT
J: TRBJ1-6; size: NA; D: NA; V: TRBV7-9; CDR3: CASRGRPESPLHF; DNA: TGTGCCAGCAGGGGGCGGCCGGAATCACCCCTCCACTTT
J: TRBJ2-1; size: NA; D: NA; V: TRBV2; CDR3: CASSEGPGNEQFF; DNA: TGTGCCAGCAGTGAGGGTCCAGGCAATGAGCAGTTCTTC
J: TRBJ1-5; size: few; D: NA; V: TRBV15; CDR3: CATRDLQGLLNQPQHF; DNA: TGTGCCACCCGAGACCTACAGGGTCTACTCAATCAGCCCCAGCATTTT
J: TRBJ2-3; size: NA; D: TRBD2; V: TRBV5-6; CDR3: CASSLTGGPEDTQYF; DNA: TGTGCCAGCAGCTTGACGGGGGGGCCTGAAGATACGCAGTATTTT
J: TRBJ1-2; size: many; D: NA; V: TRBV4-2; CDR3: CASSQDYRDYTF; DNA: TGTGCCAGCAGCCAGGATTACAGGGACTACACCTTC
J: TRBJ2-5; size: few; D: TRBD2; V: TRBV30; CDR3: CAWKRGNIQETQYF; DNA: TGTGCCTGGAAGCGGGGTAATATCCAAGAGACCCAGTACTTC
J: TRBJ2-7; size: NA; D: NA; V: TRBV7-9; CDR3: CASSLVLGRNYEQYF; DNA: TGTGCCAGCAGCTTAGTTTTGGGCAGAAACTACGAGCAGTACTTC
J: TRBJ2-5; size: NA; D: NA; V: TRBV29-1; CDR3: CSVEKGSETQYF; DNA: TGCAGCGTTGAAAAGGGGTCGGAGACCCAGTACTTC
J: TRBJ2-1; size: NA; D: TRBD1; V: TRBV29-1; CDR3: CSVDKAGGFNEQFF; DNA: TGCAGCGTTGATAAGGCAGGGGGCTTCAATGAGCAGTTCTTC
J: TRBJ2-3; size: NA; D: TRBD2; V: TRBV30; CDR3: CAWSGVAGTGDTQYF; DNA: TGTGCCTGGAGTGGGGTAGCGGGGACCGGAGATACGCAGTATTTT
J: TRBJ2-2; size: few; D: NA; V: TRBV4-1; CDR3: CASSQAAHLNTGELFF; DNA: TGCGCCAGCAGCCAAGCGGCCCATCTGAACACCGGGGAGCTGTTTTTT
J: TRBJ1-1; size: NA; D: NA; V: TRBV5-1; CDR3: CASSPGWNTEAFF; DNA: TGCGCCAGCAGCCCCGGGTGGAACACTGAAGCTTTCTTT
J: TRBJ1-4; size: NA; D: NA; V: TRBV29-1; CDR3: CSVGGPNEKLFF; DNA: TGCAGCGTTGGGGGTCCTAATGAAAAACTGTTTTTT
J: TRBJ1-3; size: NA; D: TRBD1; V: TRBV2; CDR3: CASSWRAGGLRSGNTIYF; DNA: TGTGCCAGCAGTTGGAGGGCAGGGGGCCTCCGCTCTGGAAACACCATATATTTT
J: TRBJ2-7; size: NA; D: NA; V: TRBV30; CDR3: CAWSQDKSYEQYF; DNA: TGTGCCTGGAGTCAGGACAAATCCTACGAGCAGTACTTC
J: TRBJ2-5; size: NA; D: NA; V: TRBV30; CDR3: CAWSSTEGYRQETQYF; DNA: TGTGCCTGGAGTTCCACCGAGGGTTATCGCCAAGAGACCCAGTACTTC
J: TRBJ2-7; size: few; D: TRBD1; V: TRBV29-1; CDR3: CSVQGAGGYEQYF; DNA: TGCAGCGTTCAAGGGGCAGGGGGCTACGAGCAGTACTTC
J: TRBJ2-1; size: NA; D: TRBD2; V: TRBV27; CDR3: CASTTAGSSYNEQFF; DNA: TGTGCCAGCACTACAGCGGGGAGCTCCTACAATGAGCAGTTCTTC
J: TRBJ2-5; size: NA; D: TRBD2; V: TRBV27; CDR3: CASALGSGGETQYF; DNA: TGTGCCAGCGCCCTTGGTAGCGGGGGAGAGACCCAGTACTTC
J: TRBJ2-7; size: NA; D: NA; V: TRBV30; CDR3: CAWTRTLSSYEQYF; DNA: TGTGCCTGGACCCGGACATTGAGCTCCTACGAGCAGTACTTC
J: TRBJ1-6; size: few; D: NA; V: TRBV5-1; CDR3: CASSLGTGLNSPLHF; DNA: TGCGCCAGCAGCTTGGGGACGGGACTTAATTCACCCCTCCACTTT
J: TRBJ1-4; size: once; D: TRBD1; V: TRBV5-1; CDR3: CASSPGQGEKLFF; DNA: TGCGCCAGCAGCCCGGGACAGGGTGAAAAACTGTTTTTT
J: TRBJ2-1; size: NA; D: NA; V: TRBV18; CDR3: CASSPDKAAGQFF; DNA: TGTGCCAGCTCACCAGACAAGGCCGCGGGGCAGTTCTTC
J: TRBJ1-1; size: NA; D: NA; V: TRBV30; CDR3: CAWSHRALGAEAFF; DNA: TGTGCCTGGAGTCACAGGGCGCTGGGCGCTGAAGCTTTCTTT
J: TRBJ1-1; size: NA; D: NA; V: TRBV29-1; CDR3: CSVVKGGNTEAFF; DNA: TGCAGCGTTGTAAAGGGTGGGAACACTGAAGCTTTCTTT
J: TRBJ2-3; size: NA; D: NA; V: TRBV5-1; CDR3: CASSLRSSTDTQYF; DNA: TGCGCCAGCAGCTTGAGGTCTAGCACAGATACGCAGTATTTT
J: TRBJ2-3; size: NA; D: TRBD1; V: TRBV5-4; CDR3: CASSLTGAGDTQYF; DNA: TGTGCCAGCAGCCTGACAGGGGCCGGGGATACGCAGTATTTT
J: TRBJ1-3; size: few; D: NA; V: TRBV4-3; CDR3: CASSHQGSGNTIYF; DNA: TGCGCCAGCAGTCATCAGGGTTCTGGAAACACCATATATTTT
J: TRBJ2-1; size: NA; D: TRBD1; V: TRBV7-9; CDR3: CASSSGQGAYSSYNEQFF; DNA: TGTGCCAGCAGCTCGGGACAGGGGGCGTACAGCTCCTACAATGAGCAGTTCTTC
J: TRBJ1-5; size: few; D: NA; V: TRBV7-2; CDR3: CASSLVDGYNQPQHF; DNA: TGTGCCAGCAGCTTAGTGGACGGATACAATCAGCCCCAGCATTTT
J: TRBJ2-3; size: NA; D: NA; V: TRBV7-2; CDR3: CASEGGTDTQYF; DNA: TGTGCAAGTGAGGGAGGCACAGATACGCAGTATTTT
J: TRBJ2-1; size: few; D: NA; V: TRBV7-9; CDR3: CASSLEAGEQFF; DNA: TGTGCCAGCAGCCTAGAGGCGGGTGAGCAGTTCTTC
J: TRBJ1-1; size: NA; D: TRBD1; V: TRBV5-8; CDR3: CASRRQGSEAFF; DNA: TGTGCCAGCAGAAGACAGGGATCTGAAGCTTTCTTT
J: TRBJ1-2; size: NA; D: TRBD1; V: TRBV30; CDR3: CAWTTGGQGYTF; DNA: TGTGCCTGGACTACAGGGGGCCAAGGCTACACCTTC
J: TRBJ2-5; size: few; D: TRBD2; V: TRBV5-4; CDR3: CASSPRRGEETQYF; DNA: TGTGCCAGCAGCCCCCGACGGGGGGAAGAGACCCAGTACTTC
J: TRBJ2-7; size: once; D: TRBD1; V: TRBV5-4; CDR3: CASGSHTGGKYEQYF; DNA: TGTGCCAGCGGATCACATACAGGGGGCAAGTACGAGCAGTACTTC